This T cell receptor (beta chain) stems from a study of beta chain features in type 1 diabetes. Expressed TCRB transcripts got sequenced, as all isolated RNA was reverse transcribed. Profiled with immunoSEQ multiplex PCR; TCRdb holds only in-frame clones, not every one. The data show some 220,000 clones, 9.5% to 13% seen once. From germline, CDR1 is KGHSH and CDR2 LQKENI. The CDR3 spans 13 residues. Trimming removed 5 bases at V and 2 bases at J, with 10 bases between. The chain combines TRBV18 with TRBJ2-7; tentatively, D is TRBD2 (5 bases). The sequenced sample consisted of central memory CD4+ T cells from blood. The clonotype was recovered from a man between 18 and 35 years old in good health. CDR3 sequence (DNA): TGTGCCAGCTCAATTAGCGCGACCTACGAGCAGTACTTC. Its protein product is CASSISATYEQYF.